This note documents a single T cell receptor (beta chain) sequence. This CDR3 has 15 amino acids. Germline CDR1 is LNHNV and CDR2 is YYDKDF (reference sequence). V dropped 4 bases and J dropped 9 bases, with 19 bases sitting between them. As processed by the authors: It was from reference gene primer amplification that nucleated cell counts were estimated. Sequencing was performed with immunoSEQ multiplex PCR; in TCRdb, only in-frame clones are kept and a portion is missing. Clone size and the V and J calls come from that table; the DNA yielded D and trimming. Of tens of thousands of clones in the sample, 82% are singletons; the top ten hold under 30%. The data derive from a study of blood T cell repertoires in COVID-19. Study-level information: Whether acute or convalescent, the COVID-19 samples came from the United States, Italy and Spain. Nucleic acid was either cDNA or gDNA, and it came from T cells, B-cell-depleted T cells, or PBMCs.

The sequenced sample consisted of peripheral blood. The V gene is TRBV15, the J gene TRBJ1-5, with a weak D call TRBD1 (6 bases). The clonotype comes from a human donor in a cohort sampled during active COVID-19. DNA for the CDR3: TGTGCCACCAGCAAAACCGGGACACCGGGGAGGCCCCAGCATTTT. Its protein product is CATSKTGTPGRPQHF. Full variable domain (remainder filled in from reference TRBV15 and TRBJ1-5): DAMVIQNPRYQVTQFGKPVTLSCSQTLNHNVMYWYQQKSSQAPKLLFHYYDKDFNNEADTPDNFQSRRPNTSFCFLDIRSPGLGDTAMYLCATSKTGTPGRPQHFGDGTRLSIL.